Listed below are T cell receptor beta chains from one sample, sequenced in a study of blood T cell repertoires in COVID-19. This table comes from immunoSEQ multiplex PCR, and its TCRdb copy is limited to in-frame clones, with some not included. Here the sample spans about 75,000 clones, approximately 85% being singletons. Sequencing was carried out using peripheral blood. The receptors originated from a woman at least 80 years old with active or convalescent COVID-19. CDR3s include the opening cysteine and the closing phenylalanine or tryptophan. The D gene is left open where the match is weak. For some rows the clone size is stated as once, few or many, or as a class when expanded; others skip it.

v_gene	d_gene	abundance	j_gene	CDR3nt	CDR3aa
TRBV9	-	-	TRBJ2-3	TGTGCCAGCAGCGTATTGGACAGCCCCACAGATACGCAGTATTTT	CASSVLDSPTDTQYF
TRBV27	TRBD2	-	TRBJ2-1	TGTGCCAGCACGTCTACTAGCGCGCACAATGAGCAGTTCTTC	CASTSTSAHNEQFF
TRBV5-1	-	few	TRBJ1-5	TGCGCCAGCAGCTTGGAGGGGGGGAATCAGCCCCAGCATTTT	CASSLEGGNQPQHF
TRBV12-5	TRBD1	few	TRBJ1-5	TGTGCTAGTGGTTTGGGCCTCCCCATGCTCTTGGGACAGGGCCGTCGGGGGCCCCAGCATTTT	CASGLGLPMLLGQGRRGPQHF
TRBV6-4	TRBD2	once	TRBJ2-2	TGTGCCAGCAGTGACTCCGCGGGGGGCCCGTTAACCGGGGAGCTGTTTTTT	CASSDSAGGPLTGELFF
TRBV5-1	-	-	TRBJ2-3	TGCGCCAGCAGCGAAGTTGTACAGGGAGGCACAGATACGCAGTATTTT	CASSEVVQGGTDTQYF
TRBV2	-	-	TRBJ1-5	TGTGCCAGCAGCTTAGGGGGAAGGAATCAGCCCCAGCATTTT	CASSLGGRNQPQHF
TRBV10-3	-	-	TRBJ2-5	TGTGCCATTAGTCCATACCAAGAGACCCAGTACTTC	CAISPYQETQYF
TRBV6-2/TRBV6-3	TRBD1	-	TRBJ1-6	TGTGCCAGCAGTTACCGGGACAGAAATTCACCCCTCCACTTT	CASSYRDRNSPLHF
TRBV5-4	TRBD1	-	TRBJ2-5	TGTGCCAGCAGCGGCACCGGGACAGAACAAGAGACCCAGTACTTC	CASSGTGTEQETQYF
TRBV27	TRBD1	-	TRBJ2-1	TGTGCCAGCAGAAAGGACAGGGCCCCGTTGGGTGAGCAGTTCTTC	CASRKDRAPLGEQFF
TRBV6-8	TRBD1	-	TRBJ2-7	TGTGCCAGCAGTTACCCGTACGGACAGGGGCGCTTTTCCTTCGAGCAGTACTTC	CASSYPYGQGRFSFEQYF
TRBV4-1	-	once	TRBJ2-3	TGCGCCAGCAGCCCGTTTGAGTATCCCCCCGATACGCAGTATTTT	CASSPFEYPPDTQYF
TRBV27	-	once	TRBJ1-4	TGTGCCAGCAGTTTATCCGGGTGGGGCCAGAATGAAAAACTGTTTTTT	CASSLSGWGQNEKLFF
TRBV11-3	-	-	TRBJ2-5	TGTGCCAGCAGCAAGGGGCCAAACCAAGAGACCCAGTACTTC	CASSKGPNQETQYF
TRBV7-2	-	-	TRBJ1-6	TGTGCCAGCAGCAATCGTTCACCCCTCCACTTT	CASSNRSPLHF
TRBV19	TRBD1	-	TRBJ1-4	TGTGCCAGTAGCCCTCTGGAACAGGGGGGTGAAAAACTGTTTTTT	CASSPLEQGGEKLFF
TRBV12-3/TRBV12-4	TRBD1	-	TRBJ2-7	TGTGCCAGCAGCCCGGACAGGAGGTACGAGCAGTACTTC	CASSPDRRYEQYF
TRBV5-1	-	-	TRBJ2-1	TGCGCCAGCAGCTTTGTGAGTAGCGGTACTAGCTCCTACAATGAGCAGTTCTTC	CASSFVSSGTSSYNEQFF
TRBV11-2	-	once	TRBJ2-3	TGTGCCAGCAGCTTTTCCCTAGATCCAGATACGCAGTATTTT	CASSFSLDPDTQYF
TRBV29-1	TRBD2	-	TRBJ2-5	TGCAGCGTTGGGGGTCTCGCGGGAGGAGAGACCCAGTACTTC	CSVGGLAGGETQYF
TRBV28	-	few	TRBJ1-2	TGTGCCAGCAGTTTTACAGGCTATGGCTACACCTTC	CASSFTGYGYTF
TRBV11-2	TRBD2	-	TRBJ2-2	TGTGCCAGCAGCTTAGCGCCCCTCGCGGGAGCGAACACCGGGGAGCTGTTTTTT	CASSLAPLAGANTGELFF
TRBV6-2/TRBV6-3	TRBD1	once	TRBJ2-1	TGTGCCAGCAGCCTCCCACTGGACAGGCCGAGCGGTCATGAGCAGTTCTTC	CASSLPLDRPSGHEQFF
TRBV10-3	-	-	TRBJ1-6	TGTGCCATCAGGATGGGAGACTTGCACTCACCCCTCCACTTT	CAIRMGDLHSPLHF
TRBV25-1	TRBD1	once	TRBJ2-2	TGTGCCAGCAGTGAAAATCGAGGGACAGCTACCGGGGAGCTGTTTTTT	CASSENRGTATGELFF
TRBV12-5	-	-	TRBJ2-4	TGTGCTAGTGCCCCCGTGCGGTTAGCCAAAAACATTCAGTACTTC	CASAPVRLAKNIQYF
TRBV18	-	-	TRBJ1-1	TGTGCCAGCTCACCGACAAATGTGAACACTGAAGCTTTCTTT	CASSPTNVNTEAFF
TRBV4-1	TRBD1	-	TRBJ2-7	TGCGCCAGCAGCTTTGGGACAGGGTGGTACGAGCAGTACTTC	CASSFGTGWYEQYF
TRBV5-1	TRBD1	-	TRBJ1-6	TGCGCCAGCAGCTTACGACAGGGATTAGCGGATTCACCCCTCCACTTT	CASSLRQGLADSPLHF
TRBV11-2	TRBD2	-	TRBJ2-5	TGTGCCAGCAAGAGACTAGCGGGGGACCAAGAGACCCAGTACTTC	CASKRLAGDQETQYF
TRBV28	TRBD2	-	TRBJ2-7	TGTGCCAGCAGAACCCCGGGACTAGCGGGCGAGCAGTACTTC	CASRTPGLAGEQYF
TRBV5-1	TRBD1	once	TRBJ1-3	TGCGCCAGCAGCCCGGGACAGGGCCACTCTGGAAACACCATATATTTT	CASSPGQGHSGNTIYF
TRBV28	TRBD1	-	TRBJ1-2	TGTGCCAGCAGTTCGACCGGGACAGGGTACATCAACTATGGCTACACCTTC	CASSSTGTGYINYGYTF
TRBV29-1	TRBD1	-	TRBJ2-3	TGCAGCGTTGAAGGACAGGGGAAACAGTATTTT	CSVEGQGKQYF
TRBV7-2	TRBD1	-	TRBJ1-1	TGTGCCAGCAGCTCGGGACAGGGGAAGTACACTGAAGCTTTCTTT	CASSSGQGKYTEAFF
TRBV29-1	-	-	TRBJ2-1	TGCAGCGGTAGGACTGGGGTGGGGAATGAGCAGTTCTTC	CSGRTGVGNEQFF
TRBV19	TRBD1	-	TRBJ1-2	TGTGCCAGTAGTGCCCCCCGGGACAGGGGTCGGGGCTACACCTTC	CASSAPRDRGRGYTF
TRBV7-2	TRBD2	-	TRBJ2-2	TGTGCCAGCACACGAGCGGGGGGAGGGACCGGGGAGCTGTTTTTT	CASTRAGGGTGELFF
TRBV19	-	once	TRBJ2-3	TGTGCCAGTAGTATAGATGCGGGGAGCACAGATACGCAGTATTTT	CASSIDAGSTDTQYF
TRBV7-9	TRBD2	few	TRBJ2-1	TGTGCCAGCAGCTCAAGCGGGGGGCACAATGAGCAGTTCTTC	CASSSSGGHNEQFF
TRBV3-1/TRBV3-2	TRBD2	once	TRBJ2-1	TGTGCCAGCAGCCGAAACCTAGCGGGAGGGCCTGAACGACGAGCGCAGTTCTTC	CASSRNLAGGPERRAQFF
TRBV7-8	-	once	TRBJ1-5	TGTGCCAGCAGCCCTGATACGGGTCAGCCCCAGCATTTT	CASSPDTGQPQHF
TRBV7-2	TRBD1	few	TRBJ2-1	TGTGCCAGCAGCCTGTGGTTTGGGACAGGGTCTTTCAATGAGCAGTTCTTC	CASSLWFGTGSFNEQFF
TRBV30	TRBD1	-	TRBJ1-3	TGTGCCTGGAGTATGACAGGGGCCTACACCATATATTTT	CAWSMTGAYTIYF
TRBV9	-	-	TRBJ1-4	TGTGCCAGCAGCGTAGGTCTAACAACTAATGAAAAACTGTTTTTT	CASSVGLTTNEKLFF
TRBV19	TRBD1	-	TRBJ1-5	TGTGCCAGTAGTGTCAGGGGGAATCAGCCCCAGCATTTT	CASSVRGNQPQHF
TRBV28	-	few	TRBJ1-1	TGTGCCAGCAAGACTCCGAACACTGAAGCTTTCTTT	CASKTPNTEAFF
TRBV12-3/TRBV12-4	TRBD1	once	TRBJ2-1	TGTGCCAGCATCCCGACAGGGGGAAATGAGCAGTTCTTC	CASIPTGGNEQFF
TRBV20-1	-	once	TRBJ2-7	TGCAGTGCCCCTCGGGGAAAAGAGCAGTACTTC	CSAPRGKEQYF
TRBV6-6	-	few	TRBJ1-3	TGTGCCAGCAGACGATCCAGACAGAAAGCTGGAAACACCATATATTTT	CASRRSRQKAGNTIYF
TRBV2	-	-	TRBJ1-5	TGTGCCAGCAGTCTCAGACGCGCAGGGGCGACAAATAGCAATCAGCCCCAGCATTTT	CASSLRRAGATNSNQPQHF
TRBV6-4	TRBD1	-	TRBJ2-2	TGTGCCAGTCGACAGGGGTTGAACACCGGGGAGCTGTTTTTT	CASRQGLNTGELFF
TRBV5-6	TRBD1	-	TRBJ2-7	TGTGCCAGCAGCTTGGGTCGGACAGGTTTGTACGAGCAGTACTTC	CASSLGRTGLYEQYF